This paragraph covers one T cell receptor beta chain sequence. The antigen is undetermined. The record originates from a study of identical twins. Healthy Caucasians made up all donors. The ends were cut back, 2 bases at V and 3 bases at J, with 11 bases in the middle. This CDR3 spans 14 amino acids. The germline V gene encodes CDR1 DFQATT and CDR2 SNEGSKA (reference sequence). General observations from the study: Abundant cord blood beta clonotypes carried fewer insertions; memory repertoires showed none. Within beta out-of-frame sequences, the excess sharing observed between twins was weaker. Models underestimated out-of-frame TCR alpha sharing in monozygotic twins.

Each CDR3 protein gets one entry after TCRdb re-called the 5' RACE reads with MiXCR. In the table there are approximately 230,000 distinct CDR3 sequences, roughly 13% of which are singletons. The TCR comes from a woman aged 18-29 years in good health. The sample taken for sequencing was memory (CD45RO+) T cells sorted from blood. The V and J genes are TRBV20-1 and TRBJ1-3; D possibly corresponds to TRBD1 (5 bases). CDR3 in DNA: TGCAGTGCTAGACGTCAGGGAATTGGAAACACCATATATTTT. This codes for CSARRQGIGNTIYF.